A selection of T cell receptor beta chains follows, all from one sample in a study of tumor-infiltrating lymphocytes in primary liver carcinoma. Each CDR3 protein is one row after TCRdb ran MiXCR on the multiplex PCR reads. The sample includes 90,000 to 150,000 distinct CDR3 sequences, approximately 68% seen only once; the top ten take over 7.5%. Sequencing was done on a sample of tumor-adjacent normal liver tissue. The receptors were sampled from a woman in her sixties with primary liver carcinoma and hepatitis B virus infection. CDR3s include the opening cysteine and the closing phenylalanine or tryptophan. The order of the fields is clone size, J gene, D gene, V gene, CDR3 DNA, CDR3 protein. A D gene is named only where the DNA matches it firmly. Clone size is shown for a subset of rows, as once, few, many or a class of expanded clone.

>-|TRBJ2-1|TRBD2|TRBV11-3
TGTGCCAGCAGCTTAGGAACCAGCGGGAAGTTTGACCAGTTCTTC
CASSLGTSGKFDQFF
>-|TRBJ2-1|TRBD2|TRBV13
TGTGCCAACAGCTTAGGTACTAGCGGGAACAATGAGCAGTTCTTC
CANSLGTSGNNEQFF
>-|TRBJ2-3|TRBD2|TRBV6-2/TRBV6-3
TGTGCCAGCAGTTACTCACTAGCGGCGCCCACAGATGCGCAGTACTTT
CASSYSLAAPTDAQYF
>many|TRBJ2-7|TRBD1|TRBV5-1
TGCGCCAGCAGCAGTACAGGGGACACCTACGAGCAGTACTTC
CASSSTGDTYEQYF
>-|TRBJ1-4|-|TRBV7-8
TGTGCCAGCAGCACAAGGGAGGTCGATGAAAAACTGTTTTTT
CASSTREVDEKLFF
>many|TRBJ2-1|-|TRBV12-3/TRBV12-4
TGTGCCAGCACCCCCCGGGAGTGGGGTGAGCAGTTCTTC
CASTPREWGEQFF
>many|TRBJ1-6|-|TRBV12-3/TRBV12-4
TGTGCCAGCAGTCCCGACGGAAATAATTCACCCCTCCACTTT
CASSPDGNNSPLHF
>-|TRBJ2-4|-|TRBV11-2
TGTGCCTGCAGCTTAGCCCCGGTAGAGCGAAACATTCAGTACTTC
CACSLAPVERNIQYF
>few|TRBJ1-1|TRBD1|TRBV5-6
TGTGCCAGCAGCTTGGGGGACAGCGACACTGAAGCTTTCTTT
CASSLGDSDTEAFF
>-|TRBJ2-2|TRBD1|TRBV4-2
TGTGCCAGCAGCACCAAACAGGGGGCCGCCGGGGAGTTGTTTTTT
CASSTKQGAAGELFF
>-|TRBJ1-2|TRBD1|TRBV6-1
TGTGCCGGCAGTTGCGGGACAGCGGTCTATGGCTACACCTTC
CAGSCGTAVYGYTF
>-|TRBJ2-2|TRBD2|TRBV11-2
TGTGCTAGCAGCGCGCACGGACTAGCGGGATCAAACACCCGGGAGTTGTTTTTT
CASSAHGLAGSNTRELFF
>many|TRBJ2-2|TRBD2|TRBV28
TGTGCCAGCAGTTCCCGGACTAGCGAAACTGAGAACACCGGGGAGCTGTTTTTT
CASSSRTSETENTGELFF
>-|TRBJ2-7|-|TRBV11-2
TGTGCCAGCGGCTTATATCATTCCGCAGGGAGATTTCACGAGCAGTACTTC
CASGLYHSAGRFHEQYF
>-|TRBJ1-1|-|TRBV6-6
TGTGCCTGCAGCCTACAGGGACTCACTGGAGCTTTCTTT
CACSLQGLTGAFF
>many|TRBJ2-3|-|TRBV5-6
TGTGCCAGCAGCTTGGTTGGCGTCCTCGCGCAGTATTTT
CASSLVGVLAQYF
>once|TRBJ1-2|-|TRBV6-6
TGTGTCAGCATCCCCAACCCAAGGCGAGGCTACACCTTC
CVSIPNPRRGYTF
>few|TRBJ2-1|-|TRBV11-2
TGTGCCAGCAGCACCCCGGGACTTGCGCAATTAAAGCAGTTCTTC
CASSTPGLAQLKQFF
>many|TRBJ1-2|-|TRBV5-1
TGCGCCAGCAGCTCCGACAGGTCTCGGGGCTACACCTTC
CASSSDRSRGYTF
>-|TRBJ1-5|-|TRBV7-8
TGTACCATCAGCTCTTATAGCAATCAGCCCCAGCATTTT
CTISSYSNQPQHF
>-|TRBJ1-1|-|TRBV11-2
TGTGCCAGCGGTCGCCCACGGGGACTGGCGACCACTGAAGCTTTCTTT
CASGRPRGLATTEAFF
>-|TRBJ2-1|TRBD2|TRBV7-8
TGTACCAGCAGCATAGCGTCTGGACTAGCGAGAACCGATACCTACAATGAGCAGTTCTTC
CTSSIASGLARTDTYNEQFF
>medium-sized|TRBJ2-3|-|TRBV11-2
TGTGCCAGCAGCCCCCTTGAGGATACGCAGTATTTT
CASSPLEDTQYF
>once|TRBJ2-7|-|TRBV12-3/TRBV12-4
-
CASSVASGTSTYEHHF
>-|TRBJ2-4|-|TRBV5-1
TGCGCCAGCAGCTTGTCCCGCTACCAGGGGATTGGGGACACTCAGTACTTC
CASSLSRYQGIGDTQYF
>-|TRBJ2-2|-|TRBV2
TGTGCCAGCACACGGACAGTTCACGGGGAGCTGTTTTTT
CASTRTVHGELFF
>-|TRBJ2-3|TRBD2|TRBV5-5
TGTGCCAGCAGACCTGGGACTAGCGATAGCACAGATACGCACTATTTT
CASRPGTSDSTDTHYF
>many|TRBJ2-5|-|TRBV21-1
TGTGCCAGACGGGGGAGAGGAGAGACCCAGTACTTC
CARRGRGETQYF
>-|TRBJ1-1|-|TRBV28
TGTGCCAGCAGTCGCCTAACTCTCGGACAGTTCGAAGCTTTCTTT
CASSRLTLGQFEAFF
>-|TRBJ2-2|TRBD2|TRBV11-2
TGTGCTAGCGGCATGGTGAGCGGGAGAGACACCGGGGAGCTGTTTTTT
CASGMVSGRDTGELFF
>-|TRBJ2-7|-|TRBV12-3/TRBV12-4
TGTGCCAGCAGTTCAGCTGCTGGGTCCTACGAGCCGTACTTC
CASSSAAGSYEPYF
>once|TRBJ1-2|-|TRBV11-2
TGTGCCAGCAGCCCCGACTACAACTTC
CASSPDYNF
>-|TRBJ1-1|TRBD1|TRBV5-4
TGTGCCAGCAGCTTAGAGTCAGGGGGCACTGAAGCTTCCTTC
CASSLESGGTEASF
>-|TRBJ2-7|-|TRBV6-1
TGTGCAAGCAGTGAAAGGGAGGAGTACGAGCAGTACTTT
CASSEREEYEQYF
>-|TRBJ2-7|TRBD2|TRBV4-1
TGCGTCAGCAGCCAAACTAGCGGGGGAACCTACGAACAGTACTTC
CVSSQTSGGTYEQYF
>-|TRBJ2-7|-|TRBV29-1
TGCAGCGTTGAATGCAAAGGCCGCGCGCAGTACTTC
CSVECKGRAQYF
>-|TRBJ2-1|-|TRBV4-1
TGCGCCAGCAGCCAAGATTCGGCAGAGTATCATGAGCAGTTCTTC
CASSQDSAEYHEQFF
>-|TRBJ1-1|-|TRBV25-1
TGTGCCAGCGGTGAGCTGGGGCACACCGAAGCTTTCTTT
CASGELGHTEAFF
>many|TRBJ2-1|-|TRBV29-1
TGCAGCGCCATGGCAAGGGGGGATTACAATGAGCAGTTCTTC
CSAMARGDYNEQFF
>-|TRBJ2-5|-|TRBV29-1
TGCAGCGTGAACCAGCAGAAGACCCAGTACTTC
CSVNQQKTQYF
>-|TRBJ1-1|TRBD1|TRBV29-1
TGCAGCATTTATACAGGGGCGGGGAACGCTGAAGCTTTCTTT
CSIYTGAGNAEAFF
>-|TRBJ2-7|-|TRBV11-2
TGTGCCAGCAGTATCACAGGAGGGGGCTCTTGGACCTACGAGCAGCACTTC
CASSITGGGSWTYEQHF
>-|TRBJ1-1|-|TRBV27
TGTGCCAGCAGTCCAGGGACAAGCAACACTGAAGCTTTCTTT
CASSPGTSNTEAFF
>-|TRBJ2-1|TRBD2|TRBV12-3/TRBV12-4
TGTACCAGCAGTTTCGAGACTAGCGGGTTGGATGAGCAGTTCTTC
CTSSFETSGLDEQFF
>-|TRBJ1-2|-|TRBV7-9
TGTGCCAGCAGCGGGGACCGCGACCCCTATGACTACACCTTC
CASSGDRDPYDYTF
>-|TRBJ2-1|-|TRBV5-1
TGCGCCAGCAGCATCGCTGAGGGCAACGACAATGAGCAGTTCTTC
CASSIAEGNDNEQFF
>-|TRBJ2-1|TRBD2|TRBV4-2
TGTACCAGCAGCCAAGAGTCGGGAGGGCCAAACAATGAGCAGTTCTTC
CTSSQESGGPNNEQFF
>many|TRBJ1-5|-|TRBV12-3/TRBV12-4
TGTGCCAGCACCCCGTCGGGTAGCAATCAGCCCCAGCATTTT
CASTPSGSNQPQHF
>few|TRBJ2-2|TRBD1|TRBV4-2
TGTGCCAGCAGCCAGCCGGGACAGGGGACCGGGGAGCTGTTTTTT
CASSQPGQGTGELFF
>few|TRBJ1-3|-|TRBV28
TGTGCCAGCAGACCGGGGCCAGGGGCTGGAAACACCATATATTTT
CASRPGPGAGNTIYF
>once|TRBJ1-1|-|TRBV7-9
TGTGCCAGCAGGTATAGAGGAATGAACACTGAAGCGTTATTT
CASRYRGMNTEALF
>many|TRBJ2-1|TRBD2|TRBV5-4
TGTGCCAGCAGCTCCGGGACTACATACAATGAGCAGTTCTTC
CASSSGTTYNEQFF
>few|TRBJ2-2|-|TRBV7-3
TGTGCCAGCAGCTTAAGTCCTCTTCGGGAGCCGTTTTTT
CASSLSPLREPFF
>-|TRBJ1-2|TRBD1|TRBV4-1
TGCACGAGCAGCCACTCCCCGGGACAGGGACGTACGTATGGCTACACCTTC
CTSSHSPGQGRTYGYTF
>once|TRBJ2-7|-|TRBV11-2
TGTACCAGCAATGCTGGAATTACGTACGAGCAGTACTTC
CTSNAGITYEQYF
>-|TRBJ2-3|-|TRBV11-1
TGTGTCAGCAGTTTAGGACAGAGCACAGATACGCAGTATTTT
CVSSLGQSTDTQYF
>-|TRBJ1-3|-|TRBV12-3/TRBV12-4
TGTGCCAGCCGCTTTGGTGGAAACACCATATATTTT
CASRFGGNTIYF
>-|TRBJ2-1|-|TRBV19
TGTGCCAGTAGTATAGTGTTCTCCAACAATGGGCAGTTCTTC
CASSIVFSNNGQFF
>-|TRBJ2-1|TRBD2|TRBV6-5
TGTGCCAGCAGTTACCCGATTCCTAGCGGAGCGACCTATAATGAGCAGTTCTTC
CASSYPIPSGATYNEQFF
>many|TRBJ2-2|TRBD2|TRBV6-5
TGTGCCAGCAGTTACCAACTAGCGGGCCCGCCCGCCGGGGAGCTGTTTTTT
CASSYQLAGPPAGELFF